These 15 T cell receptor beta chains were sequenced from one sample in a study of metastatic and nonmetastatic thyroid tumors. TCRdb re-called clones from the PCR reads using MiXCR. The sample contains around 34,000 clones, around 16% of which appear only once. None of the patients had undergone any treatment ahead of thyroid surgery. The sequencing input was blood. The receptors here all came from a male donor with papillary thyroid cancer or a benign thyroid nodule (not recorded which). Some clones in this sample may be carry-over from other donors' samples.

This clone showed up many times. The chain employs TRBV19 and TRBJ2-7; D is unresolved. V lost 3 bases to trimming and J lost 2 bases, with 8 bases between them. Germline V gives CDR1 LNHDA, CDR2 SQIVND (reference sequence). This CDR3 has 13 residues. CDR3 protein: CASSIGQPYEQYF. CDR3 DNA: TGTGCCAGTAGTATTGGGCAGCCCTACGAGCAGTACTTC.

This clone was counted many times. The genes are TRBV6-2 or TRBV6-3 and TRBJ2-3; 7 nucleotides agree with TRBD1. CDR3 length: 15 amino acids. The trim removed 10 bases at V and 2 bases at J, leaving 12 bases unmatched. CDR1 is MNHEY, CDR2 SVGEGT, per germline. The CDR3 DNA follows: TGTGCCACCAGAGGGGGACAGAGCTTCACAGATACGCAGTATTTT. It specifies CATRGGQSFTDTQYF.

The chain employs TRBV19 and TRBJ2-1; 7 nucleotides align to TRBD2. The germline V gene encodes CDR1 LNHDA and CDR2 SQIVND (reference sequence). Unmatched junction bases numbered 11, after V lost 8 bases and J lost 7 bases. The CDR3 runs to 14 residues. The CDR3 is CASERAGSGNEQFF. The CDR3 DNA reads TGTGCCAGTGAAAGAGCGGGATCGGGGAATGAGCAGTTCTTC. Looking up the rest from reference TRBV19 and TRBJ2-1 gives the full variable domain: DGGITQSPKYLFRKEGQNVTLSCEQNLNHDAMYWYRQDPGQGLRLIYYSQIVNDFQKGDIAEGYSVSREKKESFPLTVTSAQKNPTAFYLCASERAGSGNEQFFGPGTRLTVL.

In this sample, this clone is medium-sized. The chain recombines TRBV6-5 with TRBJ2-1; the match to TRBD2 covers 9 bases. The CDR3 totals 18 residues. Germline CDR1 reads MNHEY; CDR2 reads SVGAGI. V shed 8 bases and J 2 bases; nucleotides not matched to a gene: 16. The CDR3 loop is CASRRDLTGGRAYNEQFF. DNA for the CDR3: TGTGCCAGCCGACGGGACCTTACTGGCGGGAGGGCCTACAATGAGCAGTTCTTC.

This clone was seen repeatedly, ten times or more. The chain combines TRBV5-1 with TRBJ2-1; the D is unclear. The V end lost 1 base, the J end lost 3 bases, and 8 bases lay between the germline ends. The germline CDR1 and CDR2 sequences are SGHRS and YFSETQ. This CDR3 has 14 amino acids. CDR3 loop: CASSLNTGYNEQFF. CDR3 bases: TGCGCCAGCAGCTTGAACACCGGCTACAATGAGCAGTTCTTC.

This clone occurred many times. V usage is TRBV12-3 or TRBV12-4 and J usage is TRBJ2-5; D perhaps matches TRBD2 (5 bases). The length of the CDR3 is 13 residues. V was clipped by 5 bases and J by 5 bases, with 12 bases between them. The CDR3, as DNA: TGTGCCAGCAGTCCGCCCGGGATCGAGACCCAGTACTTC. Translated, it gives CASSPPGIETQYF.

This clone was detected ten times or more. The chain carries TRBV10-3 and TRBJ2-2; TRBD1 matches 9 bases. The V and J ends lost 10 bases and 7 bases, in that order; junction bases with no gene match: 13. This CDR3 has 15 amino acids. Germline V gene lookup returns CDR1 ENHRY and CDR2 SYGVKD. The CDR3 coding sequence is TGTGCCACCGCAAGCGGGACAGGGTTGGGCGGGGAGCTGTTTTTT. It encodes CATASGTGLGGELFF.

This clone was seen at least ten times. The chain recombines TRBV9 with TRBJ2-3; D call uncertain. Germline V gives CDR1 SGDLS, CDR2 YYNGEE. V dropped 2 bases and J dropped 5 bases, with 12 bases sitting between them. This CDR3 contains 14 residues. CDR3 DNA: TGTGCCAGCAGCGTTGAGTTAGGAGAAGATACGCAGTATTTT. As protein: CASSVELGEDTQYF.

Many counts were recorded for this clone. The rearrangement links TRBV18 to TRBJ2-4; D might be TRBD1 (6 bases). The CDR3 covers 17 residues. Germline-derived CDR1 and CDR2 are KGHSH and LQKENI. Trimming removed 2 bases from V and 9 bases from J, with 23 bases in between. CDR3 in amino acids: CASSPGDKSKARGIQYF. The CDR3 nucleotides read TGTGCCAGCTCACCAGGGGACAAGTCTAAAGCCCGGGGCATTCAGTACTTC.

This clone was seen ten or more times. This sequence joins TRBV5-1 and TRBJ1-2, with a possible D match to TRBD1 (5 bases). The CDR3 extends over 16 amino acids. Trimming cost V 0 bases and J 8 bases, with 20 bases left between them. Germline V CDR1 and CDR2: SGHRS, YFSETQ. The CDR3 region is CASSLASGRSEGGYTF. In DNA form, the CDR3 reads TGCGCCAGCAGCTTGGCCTCAGGCCGGTCGGAGGGGGGCTACACCTTC. Drawing the rest from reference TRBV5-1 and TRBJ1-2, the complete variable domain is KAGVTQTPRYLIKTRGQQVTLSCSPISGHRSVSWYQQTPGQGLQFLFEYFSETQRNKGNFPGRFSGRQFSNSRSEMNVSTLELGDSALYLCASSLASGRSEGGYTFGSGTRLTVV.

This clone has ten or more counts. The chain uses TRBV5-6 and TRBJ2-7, with 12 bases aligning to TRBD2. The CDR3 loop spans 16 amino acids. From germline, CDR1 is SGHDT and CDR2 YYEEEE. Trimming took 1 base from V and 2 from J; bases not matched to a gene: 4. This chain's CDR3 is CASSLFASGRAYEQYF. As DNA, the CDR3 is TGTGCCAGCAGCTTGTTTGCTAGCGGGAGGGCCTACGAGCAGTACTTC.

This clone occurred many times. The chain couples TRBV2 to TRBJ1-2; the D gene is possibly TRBD1 (5 bases). Per the germline V gene, CDR1 is SNHLY and CDR2 is FYNNEI. V lost 6 bases to trimming and J lost 4 bases, with 12 bases between them. This CDR3 is built from 13 residues. Written as DNA, the CDR3 is TGTGCCAGCAGATTGGGGCAGGGCTATGGCTACACCTTC. Amino acid sequence: CASRLGQGYGYTF.

A word on this clone: A read error may explain this, as a much larger clone is one base away. The identical CDR3 is also encoded by other nucleotide sequences in the sample. The chain employs TRBV18 and TRBJ2-7, with D tentatively TRBD1 (6 bases). Trimming cost V 6 bases and J 7 bases, with 19 bases left between them. The CDR3 totals 14 residues. Germline V gene data show CDR1 as KGHSH and CDR2 as LQKENI. As DNA, the CDR3 is TGTGCCAGCTCCTGGGACACCCTCCAGGATGAGCAGTACTTC. It is translated as CASSWDTLQDEQYF.

This clone was recorded at least ten times. The chain links TRBV2 to TRBJ2-7; 10 bases are shared with TRBD2. CDR3 length equals 14 residues. Germline CDR1 and CDR2: SNHLY and FYNNEI. Losses at the gene ends were 3 bases for V and 6 bases for J; bases not matched to a gene: 5. CDR3 sequence: CASSDVAGGREQYF. CDR3 nucleotide sequence: TGTGCCAGCAGTGATGTAGCGGGAGGTCGCGAGCAGTACTTC.

This clone was detected ten times or more. As DNA, the CDR3 is TGTGCCAGCAGCCAAGCCGTCGATCTGGCTCGGGCTTATGGCTACACCTTC. It translates to CASSQAVDLARAYGYTF. The gene calls are TRBV3-1 and TRBJ1-2; D gene unclear. Trimming cost V 1 base and J 5 bases, with 20 bases left between them. CDR1 is LGHDT and CDR2 is YNNKEL in the germline V gene (reference sequence). The CDR3 runs 17 residues.